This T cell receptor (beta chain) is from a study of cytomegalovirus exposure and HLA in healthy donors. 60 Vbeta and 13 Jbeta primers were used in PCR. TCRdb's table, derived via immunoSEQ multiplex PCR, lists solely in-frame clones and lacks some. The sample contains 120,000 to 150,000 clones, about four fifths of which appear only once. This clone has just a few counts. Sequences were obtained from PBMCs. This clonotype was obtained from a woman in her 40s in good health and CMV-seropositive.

As DNA, the CDR3 is TGTGCCAGCAGCAAGGGACAGGGGTATCAGCCCCAGCATTTT. It encodes CASSKGQGYQPQHF. The gene calls are TRBV5-5 and TRBJ1-5, with 10 bases aligning to TRBD1. Per the germline V gene, CDR1 is SGHKS and CDR2 is YYEKEE (reference sequence). The CDR3 consists of 14 residues. V shed 4 bases, J shed 5 bases, and the junction held 3 bases outside the gene matches.